The T cell receptor (beta chain) under discussion was sequenced for a study of blood T cells in healthy people across ages. This clonotype occurred a few times. Germline V CDR1 and CDR2: KGHSH, LQKENI. V was pared by 6 bases and J by 7 bases, with 18 bases between. The CDR3 loop spans 15 amino acids. Through a sample-barcoded 5' primer and a J-beta primer mix, a second PCR was run for roughly 6 to 12 cycles. TCRdb called the 5' RACE reads again in MiXCR, with one record for every CDR3 protein. The sample has 1.5 million to 2 million distinct CDR3 sequences, about 30% seen once. The receptor comes from a woman aged 25 to 39 in good health. V and J are TRBV18 and TRBJ1-4, with D unresolved. The sequencing input was blood. The DNA of the CDR3 is TGTGCCAGCTCGGGCGGCGCGGAAGCGGGTGAAAAACTGTTTTTT. Residues: CASSGGAEAGEKLFF.